The T cell receptor beta chain under discussion was sequenced for a study of shared clonotypes between healthy human individuals. Study as a whole: CD4 naive and CD4 memory each took three plates per donor, while CD8 naive took two and CD8 memory one.

The study drew all its donors from Caucasian adults living in Nashville, Tennessee. In this sample, this clone turned up once. Genomic DNA belonging to each subset was distributed in equal measure over several immunoSEQ plates. Generated by immunoSEQ multiplex PCR, the TCRdb table keeps only in-frame clones and is missing some. The sample records 2 million to 2.5 million clones, around 92% being singletons. Germline CDR1 reads SGHDN; CDR2 reads FVKESK. The ends were cut back, 1 base at V and 8 bases at J, with 15 bases in the middle. The CDR3 is 15 residues long. This receptor was obtained from a man aged 18 to 35 in good health. Some clones in this sample may be carry-over from other donors' samples. The chain joins TRBV14 to TRBJ2-1, with D possibly being TRBD1 (5 bases). What was sequenced was naive CD4+ T cells from PBMCs. Subset defined: CD45RA+ positively selected. Written as DNA, the CDR3 is TGTGCCAGCAGCCAAGTCCAGGGCGGTGGGCATGAGCAGTTCTTC. Protein product: CASSQVQGGGHEQFF.